This TCR beta chain emerged from a study of blood T cell repertoires in COVID-19 (dated by TCRdb to between 2020 and 2021). In the study overall: Samples covering the acute and convalescent phases of COVID-19 were provided by collaborators in the United States, Italy and Spain. The material from the prospective study consisted of cDNA or gDNA derived from T cells, B-cell-depleted T cells, or PBMCs. Subjects who had been exposed to COVID-19, were actively infected with it, or had recovered from it provided the deeply sampled blood TCRbeta repertoires that made up the dataset. A freely available public database, intended as a resource for researchers studying the immune response to SARS-CoV-2, is where the repertoires were released. The samples were drawn from the first 160 participants of the ongoing ImmuneRACE study and from some 1,300 subjects provided by 6 global collaborators. The sample metadata nearly always contained a de-identified subject ID, COVID-19 status, age in years and sex. Where available, HLA class I and class II types were obtained from metadata supplied by the sample provider rather than from assay-based typing.

TCRbeta CDR3 regions were amplified from genomic DNA using the immunoSEQ Assay, a bias-controlled multiplex PCR. The authors' analysis ran thus. Within the assay, amplification of reference gene primers was used to estimate how many nucleated cells each sample contained. To quantify the absolute abundance of each unique TCRbeta CDR3 rearrangement, sequence reads were collapsed and filtered. Productive Simpson clonality was computed per sample as the square root of Simpson's diversity index over productive rearrangements. TCRdb mirrors the immuneACCESS table, restricted to in-frame sequences. Some clones are absent from its copies; in checked studies, under half trace to an unresolved V gene, and the reason for the others is unknown. V, J and clone size derive from that table, while D and trimming were established from the DNA sequence. The sample profile shows approximately 82,000 clones; about 89% of them were found once. Around 1.2% of the sample rests with the top ten.

The investigation overall reported the following: The amount of clinical and demographic metadata varied by source and participant and was provided uncurated.

Of note for this clone: Its antigen remains unidentified. No base-level quality is on record; no much larger clone is a single base apart.

Enrolling through a virtual design, the prospective study's participants ranged in age from roughly 18 to 95 years and lived across around 25 United States geographic areas. In the prospective study, cohorts were assigned on the basis of participant-reported clinical history obtained from a screening survey and a study questionnaire. In the prospective study, mobile phlebotomists collected whole blood, serum and a nasopharyngeal or oropharyngeal swab from each participant. Prospective study participants could optionally give additional blood draws and questionnaires over an approximately two-month period. Prospective study blood samples were shipped either frozen or at room temperature before DNA extraction. V is cut by 4 bases and J by 2 bases, and the space between the germline ends is 7 bases. CDR1 and CDR2 were assigned from the germline V gene as SNHLY and FYNNEI. The CDR3 has 13 amino acids, counting the end cysteine and phenylalanine. CDR3 DNA only is kept here, 39 bases in frame from base 1.

Recombination linked TRBV2 to TRBJ2-3, with no confident D gene call. Sequenced input: PBMCs or T cells enriched from blood (not recorded which). The sequence derives from a woman between 50 and 59 years old with acute COVID-19. DNA sequence: TGTGCCAGCAGTGCCGACAACACAGATACGCAGTATTTT. Its translation reads: CASSADNTDTQYF.